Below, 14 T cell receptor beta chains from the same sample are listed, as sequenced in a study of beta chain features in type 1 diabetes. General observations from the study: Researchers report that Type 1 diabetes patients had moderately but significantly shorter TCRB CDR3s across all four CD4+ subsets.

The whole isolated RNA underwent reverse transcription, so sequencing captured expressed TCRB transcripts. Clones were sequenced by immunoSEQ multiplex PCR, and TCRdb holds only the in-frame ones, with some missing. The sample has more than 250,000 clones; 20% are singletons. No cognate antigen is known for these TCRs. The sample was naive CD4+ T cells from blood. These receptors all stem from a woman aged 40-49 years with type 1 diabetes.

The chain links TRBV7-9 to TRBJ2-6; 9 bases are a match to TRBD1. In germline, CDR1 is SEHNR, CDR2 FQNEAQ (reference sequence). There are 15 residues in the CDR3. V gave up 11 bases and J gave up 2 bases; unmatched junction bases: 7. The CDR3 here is CAEPRTGAGANVLTF. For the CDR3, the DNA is TGTGCCGAGCCTCGGACAGGGGCTGGGGCCAACGTCCTGACTTTC. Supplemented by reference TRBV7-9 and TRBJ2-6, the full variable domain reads DTGVSQNPRHKITKRGQNVTFRCDPISEHNRLYWYRQTLGQGPEFLTYFQNEAQLEKSRLLSDRFSAERPKGSFSTLEIQRTEQGDSAMYLCAEPRTGAGANVLTFGAGSRLTVL.

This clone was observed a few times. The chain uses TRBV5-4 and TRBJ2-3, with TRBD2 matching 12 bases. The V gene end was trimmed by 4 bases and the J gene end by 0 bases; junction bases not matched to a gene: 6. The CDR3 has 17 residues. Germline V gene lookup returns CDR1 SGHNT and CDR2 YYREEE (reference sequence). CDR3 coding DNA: TGTGCCAGCAGCGCCGGACTAGCGGGGAGTAGCACAGATACGCAGTATTTT. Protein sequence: CASSAGLAGSSTDTQYF.

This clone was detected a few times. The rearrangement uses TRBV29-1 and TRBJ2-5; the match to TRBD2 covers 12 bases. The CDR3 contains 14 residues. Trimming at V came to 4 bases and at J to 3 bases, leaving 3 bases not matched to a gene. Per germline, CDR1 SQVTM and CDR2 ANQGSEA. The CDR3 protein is CSVGTSGAEETQYF. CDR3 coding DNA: TGCAGCGTTGGGACTAGCGGGGCTGAAGAGACCCAGTACTTC.

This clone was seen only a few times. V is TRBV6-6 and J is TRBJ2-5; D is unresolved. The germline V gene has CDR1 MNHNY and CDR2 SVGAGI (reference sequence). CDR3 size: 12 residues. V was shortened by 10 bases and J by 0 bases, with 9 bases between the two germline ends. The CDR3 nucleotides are TGTGCCACCACCCAGTACCAAGAGACCCAGTACTTC. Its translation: CATTQYQETQYF.

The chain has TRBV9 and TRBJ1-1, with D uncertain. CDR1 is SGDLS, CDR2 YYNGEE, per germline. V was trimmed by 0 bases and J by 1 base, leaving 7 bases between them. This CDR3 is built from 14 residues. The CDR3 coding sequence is TGTGCCAGCAGCGTAGTGAGGGAGAACACTGAAGCTTTCTTT. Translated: CASSVVRENTEAFF.

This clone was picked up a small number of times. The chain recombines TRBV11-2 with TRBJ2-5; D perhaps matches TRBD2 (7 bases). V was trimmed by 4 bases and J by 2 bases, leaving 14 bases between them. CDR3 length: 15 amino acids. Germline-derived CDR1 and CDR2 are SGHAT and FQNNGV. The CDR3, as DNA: TGTGCCAGCAGCTCCATGAGGGGGGGACAAGAGACCCAGTACTTC. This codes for CASSSMRGGQETQYF.

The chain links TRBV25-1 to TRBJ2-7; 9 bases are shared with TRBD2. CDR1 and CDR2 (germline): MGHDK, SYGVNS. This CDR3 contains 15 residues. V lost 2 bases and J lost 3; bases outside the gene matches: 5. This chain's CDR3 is CASSEAGGGDYEQYF. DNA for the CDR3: TGTGCCAGCAGTGAAGCGGGAGGGGGGGACTACGAGCAGTACTTC.

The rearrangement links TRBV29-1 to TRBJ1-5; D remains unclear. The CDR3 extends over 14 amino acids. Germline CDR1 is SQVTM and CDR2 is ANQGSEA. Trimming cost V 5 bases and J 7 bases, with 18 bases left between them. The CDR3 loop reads CSVLGGGLGQPQHF. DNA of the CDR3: TGCAGCGTTCTAGGAGGAGGGTTAGGGCAGCCCCAGCATTTT.

The CDR3 sequence: CASSEALAGGPREQFF. The CDR3 DNA reads TGTGCCAGCAGTGAAGCCCTAGCGGGAGGGCCGCGTGAGCAGTTCTTC. The chain joins TRBV6-1 to TRBJ2-1, with 12 bases that match TRBD2. The V gene end was trimmed by 0 bases and the J gene end by 9 bases; junction bases not matched to a gene: 6. The CDR3 runs 16 residues. Germline V CDR1 and CDR2: MNHNS, SASEGT.

CDR3 coding DNA: TGTGCCAGCAGCTCGGACAGGGGTTGGGAGACCCAGTACTTC. Its translation is CASSSDRGWETQYF. V and J are TRBV13 and TRBJ2-5; 9 bases agree with TRBD1. The CDR3 is made up of 14 amino acids. The V and J ends lost 4 bases and 5 bases, in that order; junction bases with no gene match: 5. The germline V gene has CDR1 PRHDT and CDR2 FYEKMQ (reference sequence).

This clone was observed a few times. The CDR3 DNA reads TGTGCCAGCAGTTTATGGCAGGGGAGCATGAACACTGAAGCTTTCTTT. Protein: CASSLWQGSMNTEAFF. The V call is TRBV28, the J call TRBJ1-1, with D perhaps matching TRBD1 (6 bases). CDR3 length: 16 amino acids. Trimming shortened V by 0 bases and J by 0 bases, and 11 bases separated the two germline ends. Germline V gene data show CDR1 as MDHEN and CDR2 as SYDVKM.

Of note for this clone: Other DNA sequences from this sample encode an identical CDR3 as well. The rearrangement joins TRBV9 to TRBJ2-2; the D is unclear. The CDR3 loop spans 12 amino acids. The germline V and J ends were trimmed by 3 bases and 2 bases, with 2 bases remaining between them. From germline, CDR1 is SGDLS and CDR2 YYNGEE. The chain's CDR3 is CASSANTGELFF. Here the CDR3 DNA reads TGTGCCAGCAGCGCAAACACCGGGGAGCTGTTTTTT.

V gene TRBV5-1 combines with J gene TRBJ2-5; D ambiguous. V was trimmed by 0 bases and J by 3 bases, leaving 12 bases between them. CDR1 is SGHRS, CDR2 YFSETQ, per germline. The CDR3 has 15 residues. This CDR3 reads CASSLAGSAEETQYF. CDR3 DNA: TGCGCCAGCAGCTTGGCCGGGTCAGCCGAAGAGACCCAGTACTTC.

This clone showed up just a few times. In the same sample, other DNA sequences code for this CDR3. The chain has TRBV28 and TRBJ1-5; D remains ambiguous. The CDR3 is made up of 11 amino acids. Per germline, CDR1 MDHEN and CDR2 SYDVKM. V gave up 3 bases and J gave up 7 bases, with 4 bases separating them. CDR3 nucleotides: TGTGCCAGCAGTTTGGAGCAGCCCCAGCATTTT. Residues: CASSLEQPQHF.